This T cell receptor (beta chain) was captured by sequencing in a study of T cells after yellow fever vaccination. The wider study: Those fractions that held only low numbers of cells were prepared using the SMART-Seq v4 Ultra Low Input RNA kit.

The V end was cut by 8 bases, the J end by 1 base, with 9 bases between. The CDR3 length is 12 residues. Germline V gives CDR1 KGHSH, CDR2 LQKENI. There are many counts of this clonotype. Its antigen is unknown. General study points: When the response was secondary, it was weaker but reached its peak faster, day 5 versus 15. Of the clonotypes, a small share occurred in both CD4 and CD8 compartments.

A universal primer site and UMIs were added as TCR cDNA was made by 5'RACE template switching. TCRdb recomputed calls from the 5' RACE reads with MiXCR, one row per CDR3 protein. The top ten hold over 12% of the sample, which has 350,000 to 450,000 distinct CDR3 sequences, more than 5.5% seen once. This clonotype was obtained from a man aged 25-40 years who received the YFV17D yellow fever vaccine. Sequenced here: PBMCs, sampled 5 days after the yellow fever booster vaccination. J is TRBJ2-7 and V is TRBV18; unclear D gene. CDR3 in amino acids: CASSPGSYEQYF. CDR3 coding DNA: TGTGCCAGCAGCCCCGGATCCTACGAGCAGTACTTC. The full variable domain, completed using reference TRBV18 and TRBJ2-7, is NAGVMQNPRHLVRRRGQEARLRCSPMKGHSHVYWYRQLPEEGLKFMVYLQKENIIDESGMPKERFSAEFPKEGPSILRIQQVVRGDSAAYFCASSPGSYEQYFGPGTRLTVT.